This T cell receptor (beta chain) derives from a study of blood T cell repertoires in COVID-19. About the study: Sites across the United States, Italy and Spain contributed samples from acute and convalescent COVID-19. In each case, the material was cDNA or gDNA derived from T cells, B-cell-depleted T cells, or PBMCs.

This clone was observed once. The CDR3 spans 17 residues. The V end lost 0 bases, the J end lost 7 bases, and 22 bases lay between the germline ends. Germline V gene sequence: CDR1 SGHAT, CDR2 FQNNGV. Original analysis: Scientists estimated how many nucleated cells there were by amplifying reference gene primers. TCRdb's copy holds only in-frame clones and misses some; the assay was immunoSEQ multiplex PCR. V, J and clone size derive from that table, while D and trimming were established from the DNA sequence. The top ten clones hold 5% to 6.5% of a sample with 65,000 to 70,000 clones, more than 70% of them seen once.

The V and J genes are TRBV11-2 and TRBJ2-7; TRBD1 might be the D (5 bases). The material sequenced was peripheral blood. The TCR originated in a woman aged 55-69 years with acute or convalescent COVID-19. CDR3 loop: CASSLDRVGPVRWEQYF. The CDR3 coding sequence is TGTGCCAGCAGCTTAGATCGAGTGGGGCCAGTACGATGGGAGCAGTACTTC. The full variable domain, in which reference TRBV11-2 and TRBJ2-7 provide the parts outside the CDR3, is EAGVAQSPRYKIIEKRQSVAFWCNPISGHATLYWYQQILGQGPKLLIQFQNNGVVDDSQLPKDRFSAERLKGVDSTLKIQPAKLEDSAVYLCASSLDRVGPVRWEQYFGPGTRLTVT.